This T cell receptor (beta chain) derives from a study of neurological immune-mediated disorders. This clonotype was counted ten times or more. TCRdb fed the 5' RACE reads into MiXCR, producing one record per CDR3 protein. The data show about 20,000 distinct CDR3 sequences, approximately 7.9% seen once. The germline gives CDR1 SQVTM, CDR2 ANQGSEA. The CDR3 is 15 amino acids. V was trimmed by 0 bases and J by 1 base, leaving 9 bases between them. Sequencing was performed on CD8+ T cells from blood. This TCR was recovered from a woman in her 30s with HTLV-1-associated myelopathy (HAM/TSP). The chain uses TRBV29-1 and TRBJ2-2, with TRBD2 as a possible D gene (6 bases). The CDR3 reads CSVEEGGLNTGELFF. In DNA, the CDR3 is TGCAGCGTTGAAGAGGGGGGACTGAACACCGGGGAGCTGTTTTTT.